The clone carrying this T cell receptor (beta chain) occurred once. Its specificity is not known. This specimen comes from a study of cytomegalovirus exposure and HLA in healthy donors. Findings and limits, study-wide: Earlier analysis yielded a pattern in which most TCR beta V segments were productive about 90% or about 30% of the time. Researchers counted roughly 150 TCR beta chains as cytomegalovirus-associated. Available immune exposure information was restricted to CMV serostatus only.

13 Jbeta primers and 60 Vbeta primers were used for the PCR. TCRdb keeps only in-frame clones here, not all; method: immunoSEQ multiplex PCR. The sample yields some 200,000 clones, 84% seen once. Trimming took 6 bases from V and 0 from J, leaving 17 bases between them. Germline V CDR1 and CDR2: MRHNA, SNTAGT. CDR3 size: 16 residues. The chain recombines TRBV6-4 with TRBJ1-1; the D gene is possibly TRBD1 (5 bases). The clonotype comes from a woman aged 50 to 65 in good health and CMV-seropositive. The sequencing input was PBMCs. In nucleotides, the CDR3 is TGTGCCAGCAGCGTCAGGGTTTCACCCATGAACACTGAAGCTTTCTTT. Its translation: CASSVRVSPMNTEAFF.